This T cell receptor (beta chain) was recovered during a study of blood T cell repertoires in COVID-19. Study overall: Material from acute and convalescent COVID-19 was sourced from the United States, Italy and Spain. PBMCs, B-cell-depleted T cells, or T cells were the source of the cDNA or gDNA that made up the material.

Trimming took 6 bases from V and 3 from J, leaving 6 bases between them. This CDR3 has 11 residues. The germline CDR1 and CDR2 sequences are DFQATT and SNEGSKA (reference sequence). Per the authors' pipeline: Reference gene primer amplification in the assay estimated nucleated cell counts. Method: immunoSEQ multiplex PCR; TCRdb's copy keeps in-frame clones and lacks some. V and J calls and clone size come straight from that table; D and trimming were deduced from the DNA. The sample has some 150,000 clones, 80% seen once. This TCR was recovered from a man in his 60s with acute or convalescent COVID-19. The specimen sequenced was peripheral blood. This rearrangement joins TRBV20-1 to TRBJ1-5; D gene unclear. DNA for the CDR3: TGCAGTGCCGGACTCAATCAGCCCCAGCATTTT. This translates into CSAGLNQPQHF.